These T cell receptor beta chains were read from a single sample in a study of cytotoxic CD8 clonotypes in ibrutinib-treated CLL. Clones were read by immunoSEQ multiplex PCR, and TCRdb kept only the in-frame ones, dropping some. The sample has over 95,000 clones, 58% seen once. Sequenced material: PBMCs, taken after 24 months of ibrutinib treatment. These receptors were collected from a human donor with chronic lymphocytic leukemia. The CDR3 runs from the conserved cysteine through the conserved F or W. The order of the fields is J gene, D gene, clone size, V gene, CDR3 DNA, CDR3 protein. The D gene is left open where the match is weak. Clone size is not always given. Where it is, it says once, few, many or a class for expanded clones.

TRBJ1-5	.	.	TRBV30	TGTGCCTGGAGTGGGGGCTATAGCAATCAGCCCCAGCATTTT	CAWSGGYSNQPQHF
TRBJ1-2	TRBD1	few	TRBV5-1	TGCGCCAGCAGCTCCCAACTAAACGTACAGGGGAGAGAAGGCTACACCTTC	CASSSQLNVQGREGYTF
TRBJ1-1	.	.	TRBV15	TGTGCCACCTCCACGGATCTGGGGGGGACTGAAGCTTTCTTT	CATSTDLGGTEAFF
TRBJ1-1	.	.	TRBV2	TGTGCCAGCACTTTTATCGAGAGGAACACTGAAGCTTTCTTT	CASTFIERNTEAFF
TRBJ1-6	TRBD1	few	TRBV15	TGTGCCACCAGGAGGGGCGACAGGGCCCAAAATTCACCCCTCCACTTT	CATRRGDRAQNSPLHF
TRBJ1-2	.	.	TRBV4-1	TGCGCCAGCAGCCAATTAGGGGAACGAAGTGGCTACACCTTC	CASSQLGERSGYTF
TRBJ2-6	TRBD1	once	TRBV29-1	TGCAGCGTTGAAGCCGGGACAGCGCTTATCTCTGGGGCCAACGTCCTGACTTTC	CSVEAGTALISGANVLTF
TRBJ2-2	.	.	TRBV7-3	TGTGCCAGCAGCCCCCAGGCACTTTTCAACACCGGGGAGCTGTTTTTT	CASSPQALFNTGELFF
TRBJ2-1	TRBD1	.	TRBV19	TGTGCCAGTAGTATTCTGTCAGGGGGCAATGAGCAGTTCTTC	CASSILSGGNEQFF
TRBJ2-3	TRBD2	.	TRBV4-3	TGCGCCAGCAGCCAAGAGGGCCCCGGACTAGCGGGGAAAGATACGCAGTATTTT	CASSQEGPGLAGKDTQYF
TRBJ1-4	.	many	TRBV6-6	TGTGCCAGCAGTGACACGAGAGAACTGTTTTTT	CASSDTRELFF
TRBJ2-3	.	.	TRBV7-7	TGTGCCAGCAGCTTGAGCCGTGGGGATACGCAGTATTTT	CASSLSRGDTQYF
TRBJ2-7	.	.	TRBV5-5	TGTGCCAGCAGCTTGGAAAGGTACTCCTACGAGCAGTACTTC	CASSLERYSYEQYF
TRBJ2-7	.	.	TRBV5-6	TGTGCCAGCAGCTTGAGAGGGTACGAGCAGTACTTC	CASSLRGYEQYF
TRBJ1-2	TRBD1	.	TRBV5-4	TGTGCCAGCAGCCGACACGGACAGGGCGTCGCTAACTATGGCTACACCTTC	CASSRHGQGVANYGYTF
TRBJ1-1	.	.	TRBV19	TGTGCCAGTAGTATAAGGCATCTGAACACTGAAGCTTTCTTT	CASSIRHLNTEAFF
TRBJ2-3	.	.	TRBV18	TGTGCCAGCACTCCTTCCCTAACAGATACGCAGTATTTT	CASTPSLTDTQYF
TRBJ1-1	.	once	TRBV5-1	TGCGCCAGCAGCGAGGGGACAATTTGGGCCACTGAAGCTTTCTTT	CASSEGTIWATEAFF
TRBJ2-5	.	.	TRBV6-1	TGTGCCAGCAGTGTCGGCAGTTCGGTCCCGGAGACCCAGTACTTC	CASSVGSSVPETQYF
TRBJ2-1	.	few	TRBV7-2	TGTGCCAGCAGCTTAGGATCCTACAATGAGCAGTTCTTC	CASSLGSYNEQFF
TRBJ2-1	.	.	TRBV6-1	TGTGCCAGCAGATGGGGGACCGTCAATGAGCAGTTCTTC	CASRWGTVNEQFF
TRBJ1-2	TRBD1	few	TRBV27	TGTGCCAGCAGGCCCGGGACAGGGGGCTATGGCTACACCTTC	CASRPGTGGYGYTF
TRBJ1-6	.	.	TRBV6-6	TGTGCCAGCGGAAGTTTGAGAGGATCGTCTAATTCACCCCTCCACTTT	CASGSLRGSSNSPLHF
TRBJ1-3	.	.	TRBV6-5	TGTGCCAGCAGCCGGGGCTGGGTCTCTGGAAACACCATATATTTT	CASSRGWVSGNTIYF
TRBJ1-2	.	many	TRBV30	TGTGCCTGGGAAAGGGGGAGTCCCTATGGCTACACCTTC	CAWERGSPYGYTF
TRBJ2-3	.	.	TRBV19	TGTGCCAGTAGTTCAGCGACACACACAGATACGCAGTATTTT	CASSSATHTDTQYF
TRBJ2-3	.	.	TRBV7-2	TGTGCCAGCAGCTCAGGCTTGGTAGCGGGCACAGATACGCAGTATTTT	CASSSGLVAGTDTQYF
TRBJ1-1	.	few	TRBV5-1	TGCGCCAGCAGCTTGCAGGAGAACACTGAAGCTTTCTTT	CASSLQENTEAFF
TRBJ2-3	.	.	TRBV11-1	TGTGCCAGCAGCCCCAACGGGGAGCGCACAGATACGCAGTATTTT	CASSPNGERTDTQYF
TRBJ2-1	TRBD1	.	TRBV11-3	TGTGCCAGCAGCCGGGACAGGGAAGGTGACAATGAGCAGTTCTTC	CASSRDREGDNEQFF
TRBJ2-7	.	.	TRBV7-2	TGTGCCAGCAGCTCCATGACAGGTTCCTACGAGCAGTACTTC	CASSSMTGSYEQYF
TRBJ2-5	.	.	TRBV19	TGTGCCAGTAGCCCGGACCTAGAGACCCAGTACTTC	CASSPDLETQYF
TRBJ2-7	TRBD2	.	TRBV27	TGTGCCAGCAGTCACCAGCGGGGGGGCTACGAGCAGTACTTC	CASSHQRGGYEQYF
TRBJ2-6	.	few	TRBV2	TGTGCCAGCTCGAGGGTCGGTGGGGCCAACGTCCTGACTTTC	CASSRVGGANVLTF
TRBJ1-2	.	.	TRBV20-1	TGCAGTGCTCCGACTGATTATGGCTACACCTTC	CSAPTDYGYTF
TRBJ1-2	TRBD1	.	TRBV30	TGTGCCTGGAGTGTTACAGGGGGCTATGGCTACACCTTC	CAWSVTGGYGYTF
TRBJ1-5	.	few	TRBV19	TGTGCCAGTAGTCGGGGACTAGCATGGAATCAGCCCCAGCATTTT	CASSRGLAWNQPQHF
TRBJ1-3	.	.	TRBV30	TGTGCCTGGGACGTGGGAACAATTTCCTCTGGAAACACCATATATTTT	CAWDVGTISSGNTIYF
TRBJ2-7	TRBD2	.	TRBV4-1	TGCGCCAGCAGCCAAGAGACGGGGGACTACTCCTACGAGCAGTACTTC	CASSQETGDYSYEQYF
TRBJ1-2	.	few	TRBV6-5	TGTGCCAGCAGTTACACCGGGGACTATGGCTACACCTTC	CASSYTGDYGYTF
TRBJ2-7	.	.	TRBV6-1	TGTGCCAGCAGTGAAGCTGGGACCGCCTACGAGCAGTACTTC	CASSEAGTAYEQYF
TRBJ1-6	TRBD1	many	TRBV5-1	TGCGCCAGCAGCAAAACAGGGGCCCCTAGAGAATCACCCCTCCACTTT	CASSKTGAPRESPLHF
TRBJ2-7	.	many	TRBV2	TGTGCCAGCAGTGAGGGCGAAGGGGAGCAGTACTTC	CASSEGEGEQYF
TRBJ1-1	.	few	TRBV6-5	TGTGCCAGCAGTCCGACGTTGGGTGAAGCTTTCTTT	CASSPTLGEAFF
TRBJ2-5	TRBD2	.	TRBV25-1	TGTGCCAGCAGTGTCGCGGGGGGGATACAAGAGACCCAGTACTTC	CASSVAGGIQETQYF
TRBJ1-1	.	few	TRBV6-6	TGTGCCAGCGGGATTGATCCTGAAGCTTTCTTT	CASGIDPEAFF
TRBJ1-2	.	.	TRBV30	TGTGCCTGGAGGACAGTCTCTAACTATGGCTACACCTTC	CAWRTVSNYGYTF
TRBJ1-4	.	few	TRBV30	TGTGCCTGGAACGAGGGTTATGCTACTAATGAAAAACTGTTTTTT	CAWNEGYATNEKLFF
TRBJ2-3	TRBD1	.	TRBV9	TGTGCCAGCAGCCCTCGACAGGGGGTAACAGATACGCAGTATTTT	CASSPRQGVTDTQYF
TRBJ2-1	TRBD1	few	TRBV28	TGTGCCAGCAGTCCCACGCGACAGGGTAGCAATGAGCAGTTCTTC	CASSPTRQGSNEQFF
TRBJ2-3	.	.	TRBV7-3	TGTGCCAGCAGCTTTGCGAACACAGATACGCAGTATTTT	CASSFANTDTQYF
TRBJ2-7	.	.	TRBV30	TGTGCCTGGAGCGAGGGGGGGAAACAGTACTTC	CAWSEGGKQYF
TRBJ2-5	.	.	TRBV4-2	TGTGCCAGCAGCCAAGATCTGGATTCGGAGACCCAGTACTTC	CASSQDLDSETQYF